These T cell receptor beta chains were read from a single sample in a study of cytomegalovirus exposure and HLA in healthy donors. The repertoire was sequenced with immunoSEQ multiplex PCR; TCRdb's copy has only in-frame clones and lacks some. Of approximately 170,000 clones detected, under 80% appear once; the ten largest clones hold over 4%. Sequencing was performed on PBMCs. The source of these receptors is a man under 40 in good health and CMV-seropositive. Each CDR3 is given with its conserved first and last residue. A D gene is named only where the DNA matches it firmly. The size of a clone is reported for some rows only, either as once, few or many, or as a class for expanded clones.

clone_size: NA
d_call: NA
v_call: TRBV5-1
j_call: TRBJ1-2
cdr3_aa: CASSPTGGGYTF
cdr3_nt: TGCGCCAGCAGCCCGACAGGAGGTGGCTACACCTTC

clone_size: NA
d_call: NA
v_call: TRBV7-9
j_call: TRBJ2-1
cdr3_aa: CASSFFSGTSRNEQFF
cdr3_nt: TGTGCCAGCAGCTTCTTTAGCGGCACCTCTAGGAATGAGCAGTTCTTC

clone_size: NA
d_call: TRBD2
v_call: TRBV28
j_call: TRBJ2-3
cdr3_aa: CASSLGASGTSTDTQYF
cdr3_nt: TGTGCCAGCAGTTTAGGGGCTAGCGGGACTAGCACAGATACGCAGTATTTT

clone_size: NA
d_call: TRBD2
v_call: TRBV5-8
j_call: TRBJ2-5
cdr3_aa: CASSPLTSASQETQYF
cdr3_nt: TGTGCCAGCAGCCCGCTGACTAGCGCCTCCCAAGAGACCCAGTACTTC

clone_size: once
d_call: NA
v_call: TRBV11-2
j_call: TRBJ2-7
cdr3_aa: CASSLGGVPSEQYF
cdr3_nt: TGTGCCAGCAGCTTAGGGGGGGTCCCAAGCGAGCAGTACTTC

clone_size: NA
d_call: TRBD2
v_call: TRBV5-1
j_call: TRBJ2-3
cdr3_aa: CASSLSRGGIDTQYF
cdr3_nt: TGCGCCAGCAGCTTGTCGCGGGGGGGGATAGATACGCAGTATTTT

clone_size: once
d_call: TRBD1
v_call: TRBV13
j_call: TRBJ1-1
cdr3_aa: CASSQGAGIGMNTEAFF
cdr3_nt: TGTGCCAGCAGCCAGGGGGCAGGGATAGGCATGAACACTGAAGCTTTCTTT

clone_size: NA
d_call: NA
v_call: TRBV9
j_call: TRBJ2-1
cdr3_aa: CASSSGLHNEQFF
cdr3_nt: TGTGCCAGCAGTTCGGGTCTCCACAATGAGCAGTTCTTC

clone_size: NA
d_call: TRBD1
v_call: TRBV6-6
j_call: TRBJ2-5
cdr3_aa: CASNDRGWETQYF
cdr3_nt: TGTGCCAGCAACGACAGGGGCTGGGAGACCCAGTACTTC

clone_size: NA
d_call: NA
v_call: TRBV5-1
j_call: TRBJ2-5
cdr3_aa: CASSPGLRLQETQYF
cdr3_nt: TGCGCCAGCAGCCCGGGTCTGCGGCTCCAAGAGACCCAGTACTTC

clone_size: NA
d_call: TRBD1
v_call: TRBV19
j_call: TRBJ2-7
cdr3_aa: CASSGQVAHEQYF
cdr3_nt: TGTGCCAGTTCGGGACAGGTGGCCCACGAGCAGTACTTC

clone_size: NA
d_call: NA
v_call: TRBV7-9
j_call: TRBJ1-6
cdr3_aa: CASSLDGGRSSYNSPLHF
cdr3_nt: TGTGCCAGCAGCTTAGATGGCGGAAGGAGCTCCTATAATTCACCCCTCCACTTT

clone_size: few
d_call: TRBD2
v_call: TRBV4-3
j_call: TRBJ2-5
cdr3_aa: CASSQDPTSGGFETQYF
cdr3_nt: TGCGCCAGCAGCCAAGATCCGACTAGCGGGGGGTTTGAGACCCAGTACTTC

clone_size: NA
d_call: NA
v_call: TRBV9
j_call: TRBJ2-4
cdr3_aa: CASSVGGLAKNIQYF
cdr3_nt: TGTGCCAGCAGCGTAGGGGGCCTGGCCAAAAACATTCAGTACTTC

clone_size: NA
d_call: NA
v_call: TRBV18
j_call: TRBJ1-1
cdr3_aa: CASSPLEEVMGEAFF
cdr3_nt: TGTGCCAGCTCACCACTGGAAGAGGTCATGGGTGAAGCTTTCTTT

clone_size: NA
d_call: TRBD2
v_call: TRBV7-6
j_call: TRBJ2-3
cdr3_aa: CASAPGTSGDTQYF
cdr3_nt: TGTGCCAGCGCCCCCGGGACTAGCGGAGATACGCAGTATTTT

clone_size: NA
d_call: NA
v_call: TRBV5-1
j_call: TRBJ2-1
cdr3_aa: CASSLGVGSSYNEQFF
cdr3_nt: TGCGCCAGCAGCTTGGGGGTCGGGAGCTCCTACAATGAGCAGTTCTTC

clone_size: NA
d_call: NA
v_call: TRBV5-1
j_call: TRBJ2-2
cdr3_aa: CASYTGNTGELFF
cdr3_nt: TGCGCCAGCTATACGGGAAACACCGGGGAGCTGTTTTTT

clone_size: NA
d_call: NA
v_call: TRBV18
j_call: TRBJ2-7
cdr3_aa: CASSQDSSYEQYF
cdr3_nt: TGTGCCAGCTCACAGGACAGCTCCTACGAGCAGTACTTC

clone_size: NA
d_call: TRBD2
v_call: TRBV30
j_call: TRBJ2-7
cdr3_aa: CAGTTSYEQYF
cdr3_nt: TGTGCCGGGACTACTTCCTACGAGCAGTACTTC

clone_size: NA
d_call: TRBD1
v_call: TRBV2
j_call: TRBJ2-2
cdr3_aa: CASNDRGFTGELFF
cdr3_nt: TGTGCCAGCAACGACAGGGGGTTCACCGGGGAGCTGTTTTTT

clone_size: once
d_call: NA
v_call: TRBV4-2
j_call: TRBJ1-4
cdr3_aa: CASSPPPGKNEKLFF
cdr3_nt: TGTGCCAGCAGCCCCCCTCCGGGGAAGAATGAAAAACTGTTTTTT

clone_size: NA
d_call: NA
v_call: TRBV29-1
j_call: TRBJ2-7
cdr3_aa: CSVEGRGPSYEQYF
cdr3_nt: TGCAGCGTTGAAGGCAGGGGACCATCCTACGAGCAGTACTTC

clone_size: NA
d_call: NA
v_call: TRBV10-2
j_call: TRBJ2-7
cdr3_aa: CASSVSELGQYF
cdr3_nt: TGCGCCAGCAGTGTGTCTGAGCTAGGGCAGTACTTC

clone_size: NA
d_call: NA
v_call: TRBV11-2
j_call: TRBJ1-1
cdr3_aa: CASSLSVNTEAFF
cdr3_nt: TGTGCCAGCAGCTTATCGGTGAACACTGAAGCTTTCTTT

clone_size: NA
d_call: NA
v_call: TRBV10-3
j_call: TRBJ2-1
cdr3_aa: CATWDSYNEQFF
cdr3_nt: TGTGCCACTTGGGACTCTTACAATGAGCAGTTCTTC

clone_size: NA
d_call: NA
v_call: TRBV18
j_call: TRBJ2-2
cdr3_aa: CASSPKSMINAGELFF
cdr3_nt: TGTGCCAGCTCACCAAAATCTATGATTAACGCCGGGGAGCTGTTTTTT

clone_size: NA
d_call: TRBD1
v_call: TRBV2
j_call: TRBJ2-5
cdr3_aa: CASSGDRGQSGTQYF
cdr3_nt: TGTGCCAGCAGTGGGGACAGGGGCCAATCGGGGACCCAGTACTTC

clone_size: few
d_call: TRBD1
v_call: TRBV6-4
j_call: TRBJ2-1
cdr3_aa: CASPRQGDNEQFF
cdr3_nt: TGTGCCAGCCCCCGACAGGGGGACAATGAGCAGTTCTTC

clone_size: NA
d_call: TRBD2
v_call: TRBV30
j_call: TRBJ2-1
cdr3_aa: CAWSPLAGEQFF
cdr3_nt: TGTGCCTGGAGTCCTTTAGCGGGGGAGCAGTTCTTC

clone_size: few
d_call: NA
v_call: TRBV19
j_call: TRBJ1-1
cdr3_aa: CASSDAGWYTEAFF
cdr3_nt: TGTGCCAGTAGTGACGCAGGTTGGTACACTGAAGCTTTCTTT

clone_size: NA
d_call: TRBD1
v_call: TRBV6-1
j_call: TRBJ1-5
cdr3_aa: CASSSGQGRQPQHF
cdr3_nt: TGTGCCAGCAGCTCCGGACAGGGGAGGCAGCCCCAGCATTTT

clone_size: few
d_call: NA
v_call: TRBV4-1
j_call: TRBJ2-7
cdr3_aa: CASSLSPNRDPKGVHEQYF
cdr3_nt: TGCGCCAGCAGCCTATCCCCCAACCGGGACCCAAAGGGGGTCCACGAGCAGTACTTC

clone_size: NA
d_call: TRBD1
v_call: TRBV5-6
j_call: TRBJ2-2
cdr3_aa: CASSGMTGGTGELFF
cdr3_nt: TGTGCCAGCAGCGGTATGACAGGGGGCACCGGGGAGCTGTTTTTT

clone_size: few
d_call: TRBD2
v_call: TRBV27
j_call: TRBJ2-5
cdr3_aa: CASSLTGGGLGETQYF
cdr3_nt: TGTGCCAGCAGTCTTACGGGGGGGGGCCTGGGAGAGACCCAGTACTTC

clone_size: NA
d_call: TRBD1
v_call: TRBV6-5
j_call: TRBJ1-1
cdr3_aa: CASSYRWDRGSTEAFF
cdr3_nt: TGTGCCAGCAGTTACAGATGGGACAGGGGATCCACTGAAGCTTTCTTT

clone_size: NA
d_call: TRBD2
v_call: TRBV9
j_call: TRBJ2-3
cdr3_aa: CASSVVGDSGRPGDTQYF
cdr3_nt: TGTGCCAGCAGCGTCGTAGGGGATAGCGGGAGACCCGGGGATACGCAGTATTTT

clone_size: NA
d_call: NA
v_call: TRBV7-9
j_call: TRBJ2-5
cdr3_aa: CASSPQGVWETQYF
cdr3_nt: TGTGCCAGCAGCCCCCAGGGTGTTTGGGAGACCCAGTACTTC

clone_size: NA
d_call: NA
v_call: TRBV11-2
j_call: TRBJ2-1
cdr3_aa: CASSLGVSEQFF
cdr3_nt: TGTGCCAGCAGCCTAGGTGTCAGTGAGCAGTTCTTC

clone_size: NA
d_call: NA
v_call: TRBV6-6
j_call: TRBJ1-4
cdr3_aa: CATFNEKLFF
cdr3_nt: TGTGCCACCTTCAATGAAAAACTGTTTTTT

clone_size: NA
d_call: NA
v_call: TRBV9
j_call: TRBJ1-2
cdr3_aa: CASSDGQTRNYGYTF
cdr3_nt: TGTGCCAGCAGCGACGGACAGACGCGCAACTATGGCTACACCTTC

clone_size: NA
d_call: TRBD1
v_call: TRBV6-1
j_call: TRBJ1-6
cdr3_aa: CASSEALLGTGNSPLHF
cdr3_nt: TGTGCCAGCAGTGAAGCGCTTCTGGGGACAGGGAATTCACCCCTCCACTTT

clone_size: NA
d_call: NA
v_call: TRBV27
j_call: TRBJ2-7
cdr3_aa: CASSPEGGYLYEQYF
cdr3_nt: TGTGCCAGCAGTCCCGAGGGGGGGTACCTTTACGAGCAGTACTTC

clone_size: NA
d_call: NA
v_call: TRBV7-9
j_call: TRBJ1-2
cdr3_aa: CSSSLVYPEQGSYGYTF
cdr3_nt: TGTTCCAGCAGCTTAGTTTACCCCGAACAGGGAAGCTATGGCTACACCTTC

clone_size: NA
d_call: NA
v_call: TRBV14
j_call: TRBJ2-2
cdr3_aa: CASRNSGTRAGELFF
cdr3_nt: TGTGCCAGCAGAAACTCCGGGACACGCGCCGGGGAGCTGTTTTTT

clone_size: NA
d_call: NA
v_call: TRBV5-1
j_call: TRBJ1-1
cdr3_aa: CASSLQGQGTEAFF
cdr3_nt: TGCGCCAGCAGCTTGCAGGGGCAGGGTACTGAAGCTTTCTTT

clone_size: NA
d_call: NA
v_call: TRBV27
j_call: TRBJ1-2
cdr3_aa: CASSLSRQEYGYTF
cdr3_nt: TGTGCCAGCAGTTTATCTCGGCAGGAATATGGCTACACCTTC

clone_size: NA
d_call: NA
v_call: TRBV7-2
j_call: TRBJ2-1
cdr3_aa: CASSPPSSSYNEQFF
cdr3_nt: TGTGCCAGCAGCCCCCCGTCCAGCTCCTACAATGAGCAGTTCTTC

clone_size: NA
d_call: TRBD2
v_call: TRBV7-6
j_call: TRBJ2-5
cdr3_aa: CASSFGKRGRFQETQYF
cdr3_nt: TGTGCCAGCAGCTTTGGGAAGCGGGGGAGATTCCAAGAGACCCAGTACTTC

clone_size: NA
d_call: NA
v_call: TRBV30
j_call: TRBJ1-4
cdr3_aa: CAWSGQRNEKLFF
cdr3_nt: TGTGCCTGGAGCGGACAGCGGAATGAAAAACTGTTTTTT

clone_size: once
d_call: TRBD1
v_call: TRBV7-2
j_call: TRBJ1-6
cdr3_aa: CASSTRQGPSSPLHF
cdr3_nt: TGTGCCAGCAGCACCCGACAGGGGCCATCCTCACCCCTCCACTTT

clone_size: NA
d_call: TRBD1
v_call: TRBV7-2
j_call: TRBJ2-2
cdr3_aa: CASSHWDRATGELFF
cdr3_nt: TGTGCCAGCAGCCATTGGGACAGGGCCACCGGGGAGCTGTTTTTT

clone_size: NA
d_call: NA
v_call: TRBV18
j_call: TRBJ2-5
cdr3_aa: CASSPAGSETQYF
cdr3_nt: TGTGCCAGCTCACCAGCTGGCTCTGAGACCCAGTACTTC

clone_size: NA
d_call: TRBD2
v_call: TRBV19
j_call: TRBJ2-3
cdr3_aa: CASSPRGVTDTQYF
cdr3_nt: TGTGCCAGTAGTCCGCGGGGGGTCACAGATACGCAGTATTTT

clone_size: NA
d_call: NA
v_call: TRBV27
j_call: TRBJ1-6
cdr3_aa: CASSFSQGRENSPLHF
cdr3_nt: TGTGCCAGCAGTTTTTCTCAAGGACGGGAAAATTCACCCCTCCACTTT

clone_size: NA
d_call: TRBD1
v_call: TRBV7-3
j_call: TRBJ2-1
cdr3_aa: CASSPSDRSSYNEQFF
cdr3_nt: TGTGCCAGCAGCCCTTCGGACAGGAGCTCCTACAATGAGCAGTTCTTC

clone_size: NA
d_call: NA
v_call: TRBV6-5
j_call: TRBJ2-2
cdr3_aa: CASSQTGELFF
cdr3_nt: TGTGCCAGCAGTCAGACCGGGGAGCTGTTTTTT

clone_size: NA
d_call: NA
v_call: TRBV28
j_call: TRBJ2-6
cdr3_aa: CASTPYTGDGANVLTF
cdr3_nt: TGTGCCAGCACCCCATATACGGGGGATGGGGCCAACGTCCTGACTTTC

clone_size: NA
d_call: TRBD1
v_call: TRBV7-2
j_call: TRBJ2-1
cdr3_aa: CASSSYQGQVNEQFF
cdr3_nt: TGTGCCAGCAGCTCTTACCAGGGACAGGTCAATGAGCAGTTCTTC

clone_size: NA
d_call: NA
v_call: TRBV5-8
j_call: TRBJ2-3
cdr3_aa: CASSLFGTQYF
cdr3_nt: TGTGCCAGCAGCTTGTTCGGTACGCAGTATTTT